What follows describes a single TCR beta chain. Antigen: not known. Germline V gene sequence: CDR1 SGHRS, CDR2 YFSETQ. V lost 4 bases and J lost 7; bases outside the gene matches: 10. This CDR3 has 15 amino acids. cDNA prepared by RNA extraction and subsequent reverse transcription served as the template for sequencing. Sequencing was performed with immunoSEQ multiplex PCR; in TCRdb, only in-frame clones are kept and a portion is missing. The sample includes 150,000 or so clones, around 55% of them seen just once. These data come from a study of CD8+ T cells in alopecia areata. Study conclusions and caveats: Whereas mice showed it more clearly, TCR sharing across patients was murkier, possibly because of HLA.

Sequencing input: CD4+ T cells sorted from blood. This chain joins TRBV5-1 and TRBJ2-1, with 8 bases identical to TRBD2. The TCR was taken from a human donor in good health. The CDR3 coding sequence is TGCGCCAGCAGCCCCGGGGGGGAGGCCGGGAATGAGCAGTTCTTC. This sequence encodes CASSPGGEAGNEQFF. The whole variable domain, filled in from reference TRBV5-1 and TRBJ2-1, reads KAGVTQTPRYLIKTRGQQVTLSCSPISGHRSVSWYQQTPGQGLQFLFEYFSETQRNKGNFPGRFSGRQFSNSRSEMNVSTLELGDSALYLCASSPGGEAGNEQFFGPGTRLTVL.